This section outlines one T cell receptor (beta chain) sequence together with its context. This record comes from a study of blood T cell repertoires in COVID-19. Study at large: The origin of the acute and convalescent COVID-19 samples was the United States, Italy and Spain. The cDNA or gDNA used as material had been derived from T cells, B-cell-depleted T cells, or PBMCs.

The V end lost 2 bases, the J end lost 8 bases, and 9 bases lay between the germline ends. The CDR3 extends over 12 amino acids. Authors' methods: Amplification of reference gene primers provided the estimated nucleated cell counts. Sequencing was performed with immunoSEQ multiplex PCR; in TCRdb, only in-frame clones are kept and a portion is missing. Clone size and the V and J calls come from that table; the DNA yielded D and trimming. The sample contains 240,000 or so clones, approximately 85% of which appear only once. Sequenced input: peripheral blood. The chain has TRBV12-3 or TRBV12-4 and TRBJ1-1; no clear D. This clonotype originated in an older woman with active or convalescent COVID-19. CDR3: CASSLLEAEAFF. CDR3 in DNA: TGTGCCAGCAGTTTATTGGAGGCCGAAGCTTTCTTT.